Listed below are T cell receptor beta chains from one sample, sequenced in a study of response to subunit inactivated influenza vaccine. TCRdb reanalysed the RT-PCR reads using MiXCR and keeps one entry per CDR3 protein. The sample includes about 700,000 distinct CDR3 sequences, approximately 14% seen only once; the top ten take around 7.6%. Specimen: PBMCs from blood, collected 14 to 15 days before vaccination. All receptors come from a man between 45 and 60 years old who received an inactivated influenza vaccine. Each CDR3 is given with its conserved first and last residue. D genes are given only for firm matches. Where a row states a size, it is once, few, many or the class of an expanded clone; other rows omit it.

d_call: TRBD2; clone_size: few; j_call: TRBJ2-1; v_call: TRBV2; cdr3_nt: TGTGCCAGCAGTGAAGCTAGCGGGGGGATCTACAATGAGCAGTTCTTC; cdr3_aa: CASSEASGGIYNEQFF
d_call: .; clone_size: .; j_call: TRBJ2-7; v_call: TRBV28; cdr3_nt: TGTGCCAGCAGCTACCTTCAGGGTAGTAGCAGGTACTTC; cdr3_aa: CASSYLQGSSRYF
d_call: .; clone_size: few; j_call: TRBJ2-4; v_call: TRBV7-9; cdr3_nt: TGTGCCAGCAGCAACTTCTCTCCAGCCAAAAACATTCAGTACTTC; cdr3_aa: CASSNFSPAKNIQYF
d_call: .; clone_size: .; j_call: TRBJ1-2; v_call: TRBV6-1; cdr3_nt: TGTGCCAGCAGTGAACTCCAGGGTGGCTACACCTTC; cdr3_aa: CASSELQGGYTF
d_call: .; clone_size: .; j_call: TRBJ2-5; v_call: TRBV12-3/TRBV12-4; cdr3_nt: TGTGCCAGCAGTTTCAGGGTCTCGGCCCAGTACTTC; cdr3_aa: CASSFRVSAQYF
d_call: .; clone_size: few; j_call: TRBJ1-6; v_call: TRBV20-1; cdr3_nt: TGCAGTGCTAGAGATCATCAGAGCTCCTATAATTCACCCCTCCACTTT; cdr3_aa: CSARDHQSSYNSPLHF
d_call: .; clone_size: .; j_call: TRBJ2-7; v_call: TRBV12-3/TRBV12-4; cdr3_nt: TGTGCCAGCTCCCGAGGGGCTTTGGGGCTCTACTCCTACGAGCAGTACTTC; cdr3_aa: CASSRGALGLYSYEQYF
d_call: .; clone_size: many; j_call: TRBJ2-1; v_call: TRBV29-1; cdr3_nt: TGCAGCGTTGATCTCTGGGGAATGAATGAGCAGTTCTTC; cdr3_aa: CSVDLWGMNEQFF
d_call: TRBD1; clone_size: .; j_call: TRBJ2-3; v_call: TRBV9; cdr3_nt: TGTGCCAGCAGCGTAGGGGACAGGGGCACAGATACGCAGTATTTT; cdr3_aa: CASSVGDRGTDTQYF
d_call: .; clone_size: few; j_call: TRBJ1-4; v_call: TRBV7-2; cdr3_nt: TGTGCCAGCAGCTTAGCCCAGGGTTTTAATGAAAAACTGTTTTTT; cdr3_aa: CASSLAQGFNEKLFF
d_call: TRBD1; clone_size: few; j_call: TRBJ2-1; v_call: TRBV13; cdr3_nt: TGTGCCAGCAGCTTCTCCTCCGGGACAGGGAATTTTAATGAGCAGTTCTTC; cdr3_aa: CASSFSSGTGNFNEQFF
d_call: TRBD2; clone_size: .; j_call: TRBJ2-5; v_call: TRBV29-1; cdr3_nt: TGCAGCGTTGAGCCGACGGCAATGGCGGGGGGGGAGACCCAGTACTTC; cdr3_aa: CSVEPTAMAGGETQYF
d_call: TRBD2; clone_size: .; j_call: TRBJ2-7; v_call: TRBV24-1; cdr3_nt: TGTGCCACCAGTGACGCGATTGGTTCAGCGGGAGTATACGAGCAGTACTTC; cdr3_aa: CATSDAIGSAGVYEQYF
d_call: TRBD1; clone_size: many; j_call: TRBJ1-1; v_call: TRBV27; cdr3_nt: TGTGCCAGCAGTTTAAATACAGGGGGACGCGCTGAAGCTTTCTTT; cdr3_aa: CASSLNTGGRAEAFF
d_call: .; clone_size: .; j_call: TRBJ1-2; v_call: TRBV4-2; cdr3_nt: TGTGCCAGCAGCCAGCCCCTCGGGAGGGATGGCTACACCTTC; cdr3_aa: CASSQPLGRDGYTF
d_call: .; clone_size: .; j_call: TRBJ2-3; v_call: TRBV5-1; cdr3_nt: TGCGCCAGCAGCTCGGGAGCCGGGACGCCTAGCACAGATACGCAGTATTTT; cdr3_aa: CASSSGAGTPSTDTQYF
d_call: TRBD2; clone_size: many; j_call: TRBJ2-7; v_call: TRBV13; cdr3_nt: TGTGCCAGCAGCTTAGACCCCCTAGCGGACGAGCAGTACTTC; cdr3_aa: CASSLDPLADEQYF
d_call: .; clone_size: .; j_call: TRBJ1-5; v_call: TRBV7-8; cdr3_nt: TGTGCCAGCAGCTTAGGTTCCAGAAGCAATCAGCCCCAGCATTTT; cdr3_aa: CASSLGSRSNQPQHF
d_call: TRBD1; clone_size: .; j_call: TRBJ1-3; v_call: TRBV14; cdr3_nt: TGTGCCAGCAGCAAGCAGGGGGCTGGAAACACCATATATTTT; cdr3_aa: CASSKQGAGNTIYF
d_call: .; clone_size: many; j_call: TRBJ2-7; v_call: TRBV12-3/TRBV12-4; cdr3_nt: TGTGCCAGCAGTAGTCTTCGGGACTACGAGCAGTACTTC; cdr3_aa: CASSSLRDYEQYF
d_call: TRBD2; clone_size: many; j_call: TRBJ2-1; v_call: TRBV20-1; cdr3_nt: TGCAGTGTTAAACCGGGACTAGCGATCGCGAATGAGCAGTTCTTC; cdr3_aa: CSVKPGLAIANEQFF
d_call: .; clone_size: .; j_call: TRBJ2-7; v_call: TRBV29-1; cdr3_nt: TGCAGCGTTGTACCTCCACTGGGCTACGAGCAGTACTTC; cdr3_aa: CSVVPPLGYEQYF
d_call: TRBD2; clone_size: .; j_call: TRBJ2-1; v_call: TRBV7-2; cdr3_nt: TGTGCCAGCAGCTTAGTTTTTAGCGGGGATAACAATGAGCAGTTCTTC; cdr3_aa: CASSLVFSGDNNEQFF
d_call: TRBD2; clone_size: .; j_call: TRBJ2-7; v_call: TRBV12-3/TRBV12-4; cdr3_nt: TGTGCCAGCAGTGGCGGGGGGTCCTCCTACGAGCAGTACTTC; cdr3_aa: CASSGGGSSYEQYF
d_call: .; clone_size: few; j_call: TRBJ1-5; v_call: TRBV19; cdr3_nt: TGTGCCAGTAGTATGGGTCATAGCAATCAGCCCCAGCATTTT; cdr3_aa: CASSMGHSNQPQHF
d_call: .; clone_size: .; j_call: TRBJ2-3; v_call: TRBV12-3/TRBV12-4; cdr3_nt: TGTGCCAGCAGGGGGACTTCAGATACGCAGTATTTT; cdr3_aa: CASRGTSDTQYF